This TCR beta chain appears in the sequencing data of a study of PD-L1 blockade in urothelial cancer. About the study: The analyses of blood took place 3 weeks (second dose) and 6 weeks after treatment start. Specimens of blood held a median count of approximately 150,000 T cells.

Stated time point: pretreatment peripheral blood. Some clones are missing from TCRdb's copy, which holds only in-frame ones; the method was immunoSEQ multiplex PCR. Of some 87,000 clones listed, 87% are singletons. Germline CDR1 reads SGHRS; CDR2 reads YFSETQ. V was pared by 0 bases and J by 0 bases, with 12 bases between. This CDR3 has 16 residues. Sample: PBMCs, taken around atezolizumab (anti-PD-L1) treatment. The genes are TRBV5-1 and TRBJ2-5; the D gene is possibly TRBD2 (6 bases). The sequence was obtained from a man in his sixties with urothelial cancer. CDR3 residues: CASSLAGSEYQETQYF. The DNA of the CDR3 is TGCGCCAGCAGCTTGGCCGGGAGCGAGTACCAAGAGACCCAGTACTTC.